This TCR beta chain originates from a study of blood T cell repertoires in COVID-19. As for the study in general: Material from acute and convalescent COVID-19 was sourced from the United States, Italy and Spain. PBMCs, B-cell-depleted T cells, or T cells were the source of the cDNA or gDNA that made up the material.

The germline gives CDR1 LNHDA, CDR2 SQIVND (reference sequence). The CDR3 runs to 17 residues. Source study methods: Quantification of nucleated cells was approximated via reference gene primer amplification. Produced via immunoSEQ multiplex PCR; TCRdb's table is partial and in-frame only. The V and J calls and clone size are taken from that table; D and trimming were inferred from the DNA. The sample holds more than 150,000 clones; 80% to 90% are singletons and the top ten take roughly 8.6%. The chain has TRBV19 and TRBJ1-5; D ambiguous. The clonotype originates from a man aged 55 to 69 with acute or convalescent COVID-19. The material sequenced was peripheral blood. The DNA for the CDR3 is TGTGCTACCCACGTTGAAGGGAGACGTGTTAGCCGTGAGCCCCAGCATTTT. Protein: CATHVEGRRVSREPQHF.